This T cell receptor beta chain was sequenced during a study of regulatory T cells in long-lasting Graves disease. The study, taken as a whole, reports: Newly diagnosed Graves' patients exceeded persistent ones in TCR diversity. Sampling was limited to peripheral blood rather than thyroid tissue.

Time point denoted: newly diagnosed GD, antithyroid drugs for less than 3 months. RNA from PBMCs was the source of the TCR library. It was by American Thyroid Association guidelines that Graves' disease was diagnosed. CDR3 regions were amplified by Arm-PCR using iRepertoire HTBI primers to build TCR beta libraries. TCRdb re-analysed the multiplex PCR reads in MiXCR, keeping a single row per CDR3 protein. The data hold 350,000 to 500,000 distinct CDR3 sequences, with around 15% observed a single time. CDR1 is DFQATT, CDR2 SNEGSKA, per germline (reference sequence). The V gene lost 3 bases and the J gene lost 2 bases, with 19 bases spanning the gap. The CDR3 consists of 16 residues. As to this clonotype: What it binds is unknown. A much larger clone lies one base from this, so it may be a read error.

The same data also contributed to another study, on T cells in Graves' hyperthyroidism and ophthalmopathy. In that study: Primed by the HTBI set, a first-round RT-PCR was run on the TCR CDR3.

The sample consisted of peripheral blood mononuclear cells (PBMCs), taken at new diagnosis, from a patient treated with antithyroid drugs. This TCR came from a woman in her 50s with Graves disease. V is TRBV20-1 and J is TRBJ1-1; D is undetermined. The CDR3 protein is CSARPLTENKNTEAFF. CDR3 bases: TGCAGTGCTAGGCCCCTTACAGAGAATAAAAACACTGAAGCTTTCTTT.